A single sample gave rise to the 12 T cell receptor beta chains below, sequenced in a study of T cell changes during pregnancy in multiple sclerosis. Assay: immunoSEQ multiplex PCR; the TCRdb copy retains only in-frame clones and omits some. The table records fewer than 65,000 clones, about nine tenths of them present only once. Here the sequenced sample was peripheral blood, taken in the third trimester of pregnancy. These receptors were collected from a female donor in good health, enrolled as a control in a pregnancy study.

V gene TRBV7-3 combines with J gene TRBJ1-1; perhaps TRBD1 as D (5 bases). Trimming removed 3 bases from V and 0 bases from J, with 8 bases in between. This CDR3 spans 14 amino acids. In germline, CDR1 is SGHTA, CDR2 FQGTGA. The CDR3: CASSFGTMNTEAFF. The CDR3 DNA sequence: TGTGCCAGCAGCTTTGGGACTATGAACACTGAAGCTTTCTTT.

The chain uses TRBV15 and TRBJ2-5; 8 bases line up with TRBD1. The V gene end was trimmed by 0 bases and the J gene end by 5 bases; junction bases not matched to a gene: 11. Germline V gene data show CDR1 as LNHNV and CDR2 as YYDKDF (reference sequence). This CDR3 contains 17 residues. In DNA, the CDR3 is TGTGCCACCAGCAGAGATCCCCCTGGGCAGGGGGCTGAGACCCAGTACTTC. Residues: CATSRDPPGQGAETQYF.

The CDR3 sequence is CASIARGEGTDTQYF. Written as DNA, the CDR3 is TGTGCCAGCATCGCGCGGGGAGAAGGTACAGATACGCAGTATTTT. The V gene is TRBV19, the J gene TRBJ2-3; D possibly corresponds to TRBD2 (6 bases). In germline, CDR1 is LNHDA, CDR2 SQIVND (reference sequence). V shed 9 bases and J shed 3 bases, with 19 bases lying between them. The CDR3 is 15 residues long. The full variable domain, rest sourced from reference TRBV19 and TRBJ2-3, is DGGITQSPKYLFRKEGQNVTLSCEQNLNHDAMYWYRQDPGQGLRLIYYSQIVNDFQKGDIAEGYSVSREKKESFPLTVTSAQKNPTAFYLCASIARGEGTDTQYFGPGTRLTVL.

This chain connects TRBV9 to TRBJ2-7; a weak D match, TRBD1 (5 bases). The ends were cut back, 2 bases at V and 3 bases at J, with 18 bases in the middle. Germline V gene data show CDR1 as SGDLS and CDR2 as YYNGEE. The CDR3 covers 16 residues. CDR3 sequence (DNA): TGTGCCAGCAGCGTTACCCCAGGCGACAGTTACTACGAGCAGTACTTC. Translating gives CASSVTPGDSYYEQYF.

V usage is TRBV28 and J usage is TRBJ2-7; 8 bases match TRBD1. The J segment lost 4 bases and the V segment lost 7 bases, leaving 15 bases of the junction unmatched. Germline V lookup: CDR1 MDHEN, CDR2 SYDVKM. This CDR3 is built from 16 residues. In nucleotides, the CDR3 is TGTGCCAGCACTCTCGACCCGGGGACAGGCGTTTACGAGCAGTACTTC. Protein sequence: CASTLDPGTGVYEQYF.

This chain joins TRBV5-4 and TRBJ2-3; 7 positions match TRBD2. The V segment lost 0 bases and the J segment 6 bases; nucleotides outside the gene matches: 16. Looked up from germline, CDR1 is SGHNT and CDR2 is YYREEE (reference sequence). The CDR3 contains 18 residues. The CDR3 sequence: CASSLGGAGSFNGDTQYF. CDR3 DNA: TGTGCCAGCAGCTTGGGTGGAGCGGGGTCCTTTAATGGGGATACGCAGTATTTT.

The J gene is TRBJ2-5, the V gene TRBV9; 7 bases are a match to TRBD1. The CDR3 is made up of 15 amino acids. Germline V gene lookup returns CDR1 SGDLS and CDR2 YYNGEE. With V trimmed by 0 bases and J by 5 bases, 7 bases remained unmatched. The CDR3 here is CASSVEGARQETQYF. DNA of the CDR3: TGTGCCAGCAGCGTAGAGGGGGCGCGGCAGGAGACCCAGTACTTC.

The rearrangement uses TRBV2 and TRBJ1-3, with 7 bases identical to TRBD1. Germline CDR1 is SNHLY and CDR2 is FYNNEI. The J segment lost 3 bases and the V segment lost 1 base, leaving 6 bases of the junction unmatched. The CDR3 consists of 16 residues. The CDR3: CASSEGDREYGNTIYF. In nucleotides, the CDR3 is TGTGCCAGCAGTGAAGGCGACAGGGAATATGGAAACACCATATATTTT.

The J gene is TRBJ2-6, the V gene TRBV11-2; tentative D call: TRBD2 (6 bases). The CDR3 length is 16 residues. The germline gives CDR1 SGHAT, CDR2 FQNNGV. The V gene lost 1 base and the J gene lost 4 bases, with 11 bases spanning the gap. The CDR3 loop is CASSLVEGPGANVLTF. In DNA form, the CDR3 reads TGTGCCAGCAGCTTAGTGGAGGGACCCGGGGCCAACGTCCTGACTTTC. Based on the CDR3 plus reference TRBV11-2 and TRBJ2-6, the full variable domain is EAGVAQSPRYKIIEKRQSVAFWCNPISGHATLYWYQQILGQGPKLLIQFQNNGVVDDSQLPKDRFSAERLKGVDSTLKIQPAKLEDSAVYLCASSLVEGPGANVLTFGAGSRLTVL.

The rearrangement links TRBV5-6 to TRBJ1-1; D not resolved. CDR3 length equals 16 residues. Germline loops: CDR1 SGHDT, CDR2 YYEEEE. V was shortened by 4 bases and J by 0 bases, with 16 bases between the two germline ends. CDR3 sequence: CASSQLGRRMNTEAFF. As DNA, the CDR3 is TGTGCCAGCAGCCAGTTGGGTAGGCGGATGAACACTGAAGCTTTCTTT. The full variable domain, with the rest looked up from reference TRBV5-6 and TRBJ1-1, is DAGVTQSPTHLIKTRGQQVTLRCSPKSGHDTVSWYQQALGQGPQFIFQYYEEEERQRGNFPDRFSGHQFPNYSSELNVNALLLGDSALYLCASSQLGRRMNTEAFFGQGTRLTVV.

J is TRBJ2-2 and V is TRBV4-1; 7 nucleotides match TRBD2. Germline V gene sequence: CDR1 MGHRA, CDR2 YSYEKL. The CDR3 has 20 residues. The V segment lost 4 bases and the J segment 0 bases; nucleotides outside the gene matches: 17. The CDR3 spells CASSPLGGRGGSANTGELFF. The CDR3 DNA sequence: TGCGCCAGCAGCCCCTTGGGGGGGAGGGGCGGCTCCGCGAACACCGGGGAGCTGTTTTTT.

The rearrangement links TRBV7-2 to TRBJ2-2; perhaps TRBD2 as D (5 bases). Trimming stripped 5 bases from V and 1 base from J, with 14 bases between. Germline lookup yields CDR1 SGHTA and CDR2 FQGNSA. There are 16 residues in the CDR3. The CDR3 sequence is CASSPRGWGNTGELFF. CDR3 in DNA: TGTGCCAGCAGCCCGCGCGGGTGGGGGAACACCGGGGAGCTGTTTTTT.